These T cell receptor beta chains were read from a single sample in a study of blood T cell repertoires in COVID-19. The assay was immunoSEQ multiplex PCR, and TCRdb's table has in-frame clones only and misses some. The table records about 100,000 clones, roughly 80% of them present only once. Sequencing used peripheral blood. The receptors derive from a man between 50 and 59 years old with active or convalescent COVID-19. The CDR3 runs from the conserved cysteine through the conserved F or W. The D gene is left open where the match is weak. Expanded clones get a size class; other rows say once, few or many, or leave the size out.

d_call j_call v_call clone_size cdr3_aa cdr3_nt
TRBD1 TRBJ2-3 TRBV12-5 NA CASGPPGTGLFSDTQYF TGTGCTAGTGGACCCCCCGGGACAGGGTTGTTTTCAGATACGCAGTATTTT
TRBD1 TRBJ2-1 TRBV5-1 NA CASSPRRQGGSYNEQFF TGCGCCAGCAGCCCGCGCCGACAGGGGGGGTCCTACAATGAGCAGTTCTTC
NA TRBJ2-1 TRBV3-1/TRBV3-2 NA CASSQLGQYNEQFF TGTGCCAGCAGCCAACTGGGGCAGTACAATGAGCAGTTCTTC
TRBD1 TRBJ2-7 TRBV27 NA CASSLMDRGPYEQYF TGTGCCAGCAGTTTAATGGACAGGGGTCCCTACGAGCAGTACTTC
TRBD1 TRBJ1-4 TRBV4-2 NA CASSERDRGHEKLFF TGTGCCAGCAGCGAGCGGGACAGGGGACACGAAAAACTGTTTTTT
TRBD1 TRBJ2-7 TRBV4-1 NA CASSRLAGTGDPYEQYF TGCGCCAGCAGTCGGCTCGCCGGGACAGGGGACCCCTACGAGCAGTACTTC
NA TRBJ2-1 TRBV2 NA CASSALGVEQFF TGTGCCAGCAGTGCCTTAGGAGTTGAGCAGTTCTTC
NA TRBJ2-7 TRBV12-5 NA CASGFIPYRGGYEQYF TGTGCTAGTGGTTTCATCCCTTACAGGGGGGGCTACGAGCAGTACTTC
NA TRBJ1-2 TRBV6-5 NA CASSYSVLAAGGYTF TGTGCCAGCAGTTACTCGGTCTTGGCGGCAGGGGGCTACACCTTC
TRBD2 TRBJ2-3 TRBV18 once CASSPTSATSTDTQYF TGTGCCAGCTCACCGACTAGCGCTACTAGCACAGATACGCAGTATTTT
NA TRBJ2-5 TRBV20-1 NA CSASRQNQETQYF TGCAGTGCTAGTCGACAGAACCAAGAGACCCAGTACTTC
NA TRBJ1-2 TRBV5-1 NA CASSLEQGTGYGYTF TGCGCCAGCAGCTTGGAACAGGGAACAGGGTATGGCTACACCTTC
NA TRBJ2-5 TRBV19 NA CASSRGRGVQETQYF TGTGCCAGTAGCCGTGGCAGGGGAGTCCAAGAGACCCAGTACTTC
NA TRBJ1-6 TRBV5-4 NA CASSVGQTPYNSPLHF TGTGCCAGCAGCGTGGGACAAACCCCCTATAATTCACCCCTCCACTTT
TRBD1 TRBJ2-5 TRBV28 NA CASSGRARGPYF TGTGCCAGCAGTGGCAGGGCGAGGGGGCCCTACTTC
TRBD1 TRBJ1-3 TRBV5-8 NA CASSNQGGEGNTIYF TGTGCCAGCAGTAACCAGGGGGGAGAAGGAAACACCATATATTTT
NA TRBJ2-1 TRBV5-1 NA CASSWAVSGSNEQFF TGCGCCAGCAGCTGGGCAGTATCGGGGAGCAATGAGCAGTTCTTC
NA TRBJ2-2 TRBV6-6 NA CASKGMTGANTGELFF TGTGCCAGCAAAGGGATGACGGGGGCGAACACCGGGGAGCTGTTTTTT
TRBD1 TRBJ1-2 TRBV19 once CASSPRTGDGYTF TGTGCCAGTAGTCCCCGGACAGGGGATGGCTACACCTTC
TRBD2 TRBJ2-1 TRBV6-2/TRBV6-3 once CASSYGTSGRAGPNEQFF TGTGCCAGCAGTTATGGGACTAGCGGGAGGGCGGGTCCAAATGAGCAGTTCTTC
NA TRBJ2-7 TRBV11-2 NA CASSLDYGPGWDEQYF TGTGCCAGCAGCTTAGATTATGGTCCAGGGTGGGACGAGCAGTACTTC
TRBD2 TRBJ2-5 TRBV9 NA CASSGLAGDAARETQYF TGTGCCAGCAGCGGACTAGCGGGAGATGCGGCAAGAGAGACCCAGTACTTC
TRBD1 TRBJ2-7 TRBV5-4 NA CASSAPGGAYEQYF TGTGCCAGCAGCGCACCAGGGGGCGCGTACGAGCAGTACTTC
TRBD2 TRBJ2-3 TRBV27 NA CASRLLAGADTQYF TGTGCCAGCAGACTACTAGCGGGAGCAGATACGCAGTATTTT
TRBD1 TRBJ2-7 TRBV5-1 NA CASSFNDREKYF TGCGCCAGCAGCTTCAATGACAGGGAGAAGTACTTC
TRBD1 TRBJ1-1 TRBV4-1 few CASSQGQGAGMNTEAFF TGCGCCAGCAGCCAGGGACAGGGGGCGGGAATGAACACTGAAGCTTTCTTT
TRBD1 TRBJ1-5 TRBV2 NA CASSERQGADQPQHF TGTGCCAGCAGTGAGCGACAGGGGGCTGATCAGCCCCAGCATTTT
TRBD2 TRBJ2-7 TRBV20-1 NA CSALSGSEQYF TGCAGTGCTCTTAGCGGGAGCGAGCAGTACTTC
NA TRBJ1-4 TRBV25-1 NA CASSEPGEGEKLFF TGTGCCAGCAGTGAACCCGGGGAGGGCGAAAAACTGTTTTTT
NA TRBJ1-1 TRBV4-1 NA CASSQDGQMNTEAFF TGCGCCAGCAGCCAAGACGGACAGATGAACACTGAAGCTTTCTTT
NA TRBJ2-7 TRBV5-1 NA CASSLTGISYEQYF TGCGCCAGCAGCTTAACAGGGATTAGCTACGAGCAGTACTTC
TRBD2 TRBJ2-3 TRBV18 NA CASSPLTSGDTQYF TGTGCCAGCTCACCGCTGACTAGCGGTGATACGCAGTATTTT
NA TRBJ1-2 TRBV9 NA CASSASGARGYTF TGTGCCAGCAGCGCGTCAGGGGCAAGGGGCTACACCTTC
TRBD2 TRBJ2-2 TRBV6-6 NA CASRPGEGANTGELFF TGTGCCAGCAGACCCGGGGAGGGCGCGAACACCGGGGAGCTGTTTTTT
NA TRBJ1-6 TRBV9 NA CASLRGSENSPLHF TGTGCCAGCCTCCGAGGGTCGGAGAATTCACCCCTCCACTTT
NA TRBJ2-2 TRBV5-6 NA CASSLRTNTGELFF TGTGCCAGCAGCTTGCGCACTAACACCGGGGAGCTGTTTTTT
NA TRBJ2-5 TRBV5-8 few CASSSGLRAAQYF TGTGCCAGCAGCTCCGGACTGAGGGCGGCCCAGTACTTC
NA TRBJ1-2 TRBV5-1 NA CASSLAGDGYTF TGCGCCAGCAGCTTGGCAGGGGATGGCTACACCTTC
NA TRBJ1-1 TRBV6-5 NA CASSYGKGLTEAFF TGTGCCAGCAGTTACGGTAAGGGGCTGACTGAAGCTTTCTTT
TRBD1 TRBJ1-6 TRBV10-3 once CAIRTTGDHNSPLHF TGTGCCATCAGGACCACAGGGGACCATAATTCACCCCTCCACTTT
NA TRBJ1-2 TRBV5-1 NA CASGPPLGVPNGYTF TGCGCCAGCGGGCCCCCGTTAGGGGTTCCTAACGGCTACACCTTC
NA TRBJ1-6 TRBV30 once CAWTEQENNSPLHF TGTGCCTGGACCGAACAGGAAAATAATTCACCCCTCCACTTT
TRBD2 TRBJ2-7 TRBV6-6 once CASSTGTRSDEQYF TGTGCCAGCAGTACCGGGACTAGGAGCGACGAGCAGTACTTC
TRBD2 TRBJ2-1 TRBV4-1 NA CASSSPSWEGQGNEQFF TGCGCCAGCAGCTCGCCGAGTTGGGAGGGCCAAGGGAATGAGCAGTTCTTC